The clone carrying this T cell receptor (beta chain) was observed a handful of times. The record originates from a study of human T cells and chemical hapten exposure. Under the authors' procedure: TCRs per sample had a median of approximately 100,000 and ranged from roughly 23,224 to 700,000. TCRdb redid the calling of the 5' RACE reads with MiXCR, one entry per CDR3 protein. The V and J calls shown here were made by TCRdb, not taken from the authors' results. The sample lists 110,000 or so distinct CDR3 sequences, approximately 20% occurring once. The total RNA was obtained from whole blood that was not fractionated. The CDR3 has 14 amino acids. CDR1 is SGHRS and CDR2 is YFSETQ in the germline V gene. The V gene lost 4 bases and the J gene lost 0 bases, with 10 bases spanning the gap.

The sequence was obtained from a human donor in good health. The V and J genes are TRBV5-1 and TRBJ1-1; perhaps TRBD1 as D (5 bases). The CDR3 nucleotides read TGCGCCAGCAGCACGGGGGGGATGAACACTGAAGCTTTCTTT. The encoded protein is CASSTGGMNTEAFF.